This T cell receptor beta chain came from a study of cytomegalovirus exposure and HLA in healthy donors. Study-wide context: Out of a few hundred genotyped donors, about 84% belonged to the Caucasian-associated ancestry cluster.

Broader study findings: Previously analyzed data showed that most TCR beta V segments were productive at a frequency of about 87% or about 30%.

The primer mix had 60 Vbeta and 13 Jbeta primers. In the original analysis: A follow-up analysis tallied tens of millions of unique TCR beta chains, roughly 11 million shared. TCRdb's table, derived via immunoSEQ multiplex PCR, lists solely in-frame clones and lacks some. That table furnishes V, J and clone size, whereas the DNA furnished D and trimming. This table has nearly 300,000 clones, more than 80% appearing once. To note about this clone: No antigen is known for it.

The CDR3 has 15 amino acids. Between the trimmed V and J ends, which lost 5 bases and 2 bases, there was a span of 12 bases. In germline, CDR1 is LNHDA, CDR2 SQIVND (reference sequence). The rearrangement links TRBV19 to TRBJ2-2; D possibly corresponds to TRBD1 (6 bases). Sequencing input: PBMCs. The clonotype comes from a man aged 40-55 years in good health and CMV-seropositive. CDR3 residues: CASSPGTSNTGELFF. The CDR3 nucleotides read TGTGCCAGTAGTCCCGGGACAAGTAACACCGGGGAGCTGTTTTTT.